This entry features one TCR beta chain sequence. The antigen this receptor binds is unknown. The input lacks base qualities; no much larger clone sits a single base away. The CDR3 spans 16 residues, from the cysteine through the phenylalanine. Only the CDR3 part of the read is kept: 48 bases, read in frame from the first base. V is pruned by 0 bases and J by 4 bases, leaving 7 bases of the junction without a gene match. Taken from the germline V gene (reference sequence), the CDR1 and CDR2 loops are SGHNT and YYREEE. The data were obtained in a study of control samples from healthy donors and cancer patients (TCRdb year 2020). Preparation of the library involved the immunoSEQ multiplex PCR assay. In TCRdb, the immuneACCESS table is reduced to in-frame sequences with V and J assigned. These tables do not hold every clone; where another copy was compared, an unresolved V gene accounts for under half, and the others remain unexplained. The sample data list about 130,000 clones, and 75% to 95% of these were observed just once. About 2.7% of the sample belongs to the ten largest clones.

This chain is built from TRBV5-4 and TRBJ2-5; 9 nucleotides in the junction match TRBD2. The sequenced material came from blood. This TCR was sampled from a man aged 40-49 years in good health. The base sequence is TGTGCCAGCAGCTTGGGCGGGGTAGCGGGGGTAGAGACCCAGTACTTC. It translates to CASSLGGVAGVETQYF.